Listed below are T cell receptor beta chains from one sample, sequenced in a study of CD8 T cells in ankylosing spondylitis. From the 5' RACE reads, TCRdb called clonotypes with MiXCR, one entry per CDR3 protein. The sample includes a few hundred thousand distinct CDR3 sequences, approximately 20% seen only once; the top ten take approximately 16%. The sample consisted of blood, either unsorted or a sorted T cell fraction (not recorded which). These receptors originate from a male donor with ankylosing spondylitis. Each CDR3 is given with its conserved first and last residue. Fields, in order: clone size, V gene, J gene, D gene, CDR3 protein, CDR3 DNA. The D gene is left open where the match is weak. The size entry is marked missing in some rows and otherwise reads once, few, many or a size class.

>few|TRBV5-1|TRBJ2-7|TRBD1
CASSLRQGAGEQYF
TGCGCCAGCAGCCTACGACAGGGGGCGGGAGAGCAGTACTTC
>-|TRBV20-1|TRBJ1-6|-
CSARPQGYNSPLHF
TGCAGTGCTAGACCACAGGGCTATAATTCACCCCTCCACTTT
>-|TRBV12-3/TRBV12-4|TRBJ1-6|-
CASSFTGNNSPLHF
TGTGCCAGCAGTTTCACAGGCAATAATTCACCCCTCCACTTT
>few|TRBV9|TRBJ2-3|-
CASSVAGGITDTQYF
TGTGCCAGCAGCGTAGCCGGCGGGATCACAGATACGCAGTATTTT
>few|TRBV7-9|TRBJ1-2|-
CASSLGTVYGYTF
TGTGCCAGCAGCTTAGGGACAGTCTATGGCTACACCTTC
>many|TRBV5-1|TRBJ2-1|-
CASSLDPGSSYNEQFF
TGCGCCAGCAGCTTGGACCCGGGGTCCTCCTACAATGAGCAGTTCTTC
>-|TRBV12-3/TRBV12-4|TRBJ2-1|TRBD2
CASSASTSGTGNEQFF
TGTGCCAGCAGTGCCTCGACTAGCGGGACAGGCAATGAGCAGTTCTTC
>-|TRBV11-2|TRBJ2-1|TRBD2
CASSQIGTSGSSYNEQFF
TGTGCCAGCAGCCAGATAGGGACTAGCGGAAGCTCCTACAATGAGCAGTTCTTC
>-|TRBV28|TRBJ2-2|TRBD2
CASSAGTSGWNTGELFF
TGTGCCAGCAGTGCGGGGACTAGCGGGTGGAACACCGGGGAGCTGTTTTTT
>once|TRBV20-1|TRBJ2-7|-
CSASRSSYEQYF
TGCAGTGCTAGTAGGAGCTCCTACGAGCAGTACTTC
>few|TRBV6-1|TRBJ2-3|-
CASMRELGTDTQYF
TGTGCCAGCATGAGGGAGTTGGGCACAGATACGCAGTATTTT
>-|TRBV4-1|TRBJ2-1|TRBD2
CASSQAGWGLAGPGDEQFF
TGCGCCAGCAGCCAAGCGGGTTGGGGACTAGCGGGCCCTGGGGATGAGCAGTTCTTC
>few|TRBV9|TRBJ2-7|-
CASSQSTGEQYF
TGTGCCAGCAGTCAATCCACGGGCGAGCAGTACTTC
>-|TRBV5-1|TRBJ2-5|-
CASSNPQETQYF
TGCGCCAGCAGCAACCCTCAAGAGACCCAGTACTTC
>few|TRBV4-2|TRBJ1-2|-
CASSQKGTQSSYGYTF
TGTGCCAGCAGCCAAAAGGGGACACAAAGCTCCTATGGCTACACCTTC
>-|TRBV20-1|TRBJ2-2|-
CSARTGMGNRELFF
TGCAGTGCTAGAACAGGGATGGGGAACCGGGAGCTGTTTTTT
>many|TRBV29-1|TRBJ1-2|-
CSVGRSDTF
TGCAGCGTGGGAAGGTCCGACACCTTC
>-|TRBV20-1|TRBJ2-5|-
CSARGAQGKETQYF
TGCAGTGCTAGAGGAGCCCAGGGGAAAGAGACCCAGTACTTC
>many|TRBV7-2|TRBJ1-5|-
CASSLEVTYNQPQHF
TGTGCCAGCAGCTTAGAAGTCACCTACAATCAGCCCCAGCATTTT
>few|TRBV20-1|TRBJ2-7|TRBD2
CSAILGTSGVYEQYF
TGCAGTGCTATACTCGGGACTAGCGGGGTCTACGAGCAGTACTTC
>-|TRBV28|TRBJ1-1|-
CASKPSLGNTEAFF
TGTGCCAGCAAGCCCAGCCTGGGGAACACTGAAGCTTTCTTT
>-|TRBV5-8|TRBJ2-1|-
CASSPTVHNEQFF
TGTGCCAGCAGCCCGACCGTCCACAATGAGCAGTTCTTC
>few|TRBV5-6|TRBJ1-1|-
CASSLWDTYTEAFF
TGTGCCAGCAGCTTGTGGGACACGTACACTGAAGCTTTCTTT